This T cell receptor (beta chain) was observed in a study of OX40 agonist ivuxolimab in advanced cancers. Turning to the study itself: Under the entry rules, prior anti-PD-1, anti-PD-L1 or anti-CTLA-4 therapy was allowed, and roughly 39% had some.

The CDR3 covers 15 residues. The germline CDR1 and CDR2 sequences are MDHEN and SYDVKM. Worth noting for this clone: A read error may account for a junction end that differs from germline.

The protocol was immunoSEQ multiplex PCR, while the TCRdb copy is restricted to in-frame clones and leaves out a portion. The table records approximately 45,000 clones, roughly 86% of them present only once. The V gene is TRBV28, the J gene TRBJ1-5, with D unresolved. This specimen consisted of CD4+ or CD8+ T cells sorted from blood, obtained in a trial of the OX40 agonist ivuxolimab. The clonotype comes from an adult with an advanced solid tumor such as melanoma, head and neck, liver or kidney cancer. The CDR3 loop is CASSLWAELNRPQHF. The DNA for the CDR3 is TGTGCCAGCAGTTTATGGGCCGAGTTAAATCGGCCCCAGCATTTT.